Included here is one T cell receptor (beta chain) sequence, with context. This specimen comes from a study of blood T cell repertoires in COVID-19. Clones were sequenced by immunoSEQ multiplex PCR, and TCRdb holds only the in-frame ones, with some missing. This table has some 490,000 clones, roughly 85% appearing once. The germline V gene has CDR1 MNHEY and CDR2 SVGAGI. J gave up 8 bases and V 2 bases, and 7 bases lay outside the gene matches. The CDR3 has 15 amino acids. Sequencing used peripheral blood. V gene TRBV6-5 combines with J gene TRBJ1-4; 8 bases are shared with TRBD1. The TCR was taken from a human donor in a cohort sampled during active COVID-19. For the CDR3, the DNA is TGTGCCAGCAGTTACCGCGGACAGGGTGGCGAAAAACTGTTTTTT. This codes for CASSYRGQGGEKLFF.